This TCR beta chain is drawn from a study of shared clonotypes between healthy human individuals. Study results and caveats: Approximately 4.6% of naive CD4 clonotypes were shared across a few donors.

Of note for this clone: Antigen specificity is unknown.

Germline V gene sequence: CDR1 MNHNS, CDR2 SASEGT. This CDR3 is 13 amino acids long. V lost 2 bases, J lost 1 base, and 5 bases lay in between. Sequencing used immunoSEQ multiplex PCR; TCRdb keeps in-frame clones, though not all of them. The sample includes some 1,100,000 clones, 70% to 80% of them seen just once. The sample was memory CD4+ T cells from PBMCs. The subset is: CD45RA-negative fraction. The receptor's source is a man between 18 and 35 years old in good health. Some clones in this sample may be carry-over from other donors' samples. The rearrangement uses TRBV6-1 and TRBJ1-1, with D uncertain. CDR3 amino acids: CASSENPNTEAFF. The DNA for the CDR3 is TGTGCCAGCAGTGAAAACCCGAACACTGAAGCTTTCTTT.